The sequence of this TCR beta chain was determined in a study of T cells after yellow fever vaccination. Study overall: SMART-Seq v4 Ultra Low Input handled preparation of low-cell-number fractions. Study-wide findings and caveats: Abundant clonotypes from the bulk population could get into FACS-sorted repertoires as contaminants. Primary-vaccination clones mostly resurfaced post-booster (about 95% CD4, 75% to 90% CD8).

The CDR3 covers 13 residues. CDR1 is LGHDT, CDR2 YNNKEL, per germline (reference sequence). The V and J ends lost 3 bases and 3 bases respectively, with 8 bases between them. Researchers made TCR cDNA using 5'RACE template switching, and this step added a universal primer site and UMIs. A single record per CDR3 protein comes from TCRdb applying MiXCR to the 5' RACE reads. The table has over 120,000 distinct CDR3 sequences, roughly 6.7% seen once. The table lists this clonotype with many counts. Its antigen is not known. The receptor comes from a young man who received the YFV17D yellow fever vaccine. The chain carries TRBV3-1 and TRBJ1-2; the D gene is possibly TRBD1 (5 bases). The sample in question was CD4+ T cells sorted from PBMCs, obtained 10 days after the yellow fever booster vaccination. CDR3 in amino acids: CASSQGQYYGYTF. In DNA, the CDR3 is TGTGCCAGCAGCCAGGGGCAGTACTATGGCTACACCTTC.